This TCR beta chain comes out of a study of identical twins. TCRdb itself ran the 5' RACE reads through MiXCR, one entry per CDR3 protein. The data hold some 500,000 distinct CDR3 sequences, with about 13% observed a single time. General study findings and limits: The more abundant beta clonotypes in cord blood had fewer insertions, and memory repertoires did not show this. Conclusions came from cross-sectional statistical analysis, not from following the same donors.

On this clonotype: Its antigen is undetermined.

CDR1 and CDR2 from the germline V gene are MGHDK and SYGVNS. V was trimmed by 2 bases and J by 4 bases, leaving 12 bases between them. This CDR3 comprises 14 residues. The same data also went into a second study, on yellow fever vaccine responses in identical twins. From that report: Twins' vaccine T cell responses reportedly seemed partly convergent and partly personalized.

The sample taken for sequencing was CD4+ T cells sorted from blood. The TCR originated in a woman between 18 and 29 years old in good health. V is TRBV25-1 and J is TRBJ2-7; D gene ambiguous. In DNA form, the CDR3 reads TGTGCCAGCAGTGAAGACGGGTGGGGTTACGAGCAGTACTTC. This translates into CASSEDGWGYEQYF.